This passage covers 23 T cell receptor beta chains from one sample sequenced in a study of blood T cells in healthy people across ages. The use of a sample-barcoded 5' primer and a J-beta primer mix characterized a second PCR of 7 to 11 cycles. TCRdb reprocessed the 5' RACE reads with MiXCR, giving one entry per CDR3 protein. The table has 600,000 or so distinct CDR3 sequences, under 25% seen once; the top ten hold roughly 3.9%. Sequencing was done on a sample of blood. The receptors here all came from a man aged 70-80 years in good health.

The chain joins TRBV12-3 or TRBV12-4 to TRBJ2-1, with 7 bases that match TRBD2. The trim removed 5 bases at V and 8 bases at J, leaving 12 bases unmatched. The CDR3 has 15 amino acids. CDR3 loop: CASSPRDYRRDEQFF. The CDR3 region has the DNA TGTGCCAGCAGTCCTCGGGACTACCGACGCGATGAGCAGTTCTTC.

The chain recombines TRBV7-8 with TRBJ2-7; 7 bases are a match to TRBD1. The J call could be wrong; TRBJ2-5 is a better fit for the DNA end. Per the germline V gene, CDR1 is SGHVS and CDR2 is FQNEAQ. CDR3 length: 18 amino acids. The CDR3, as DNA: TGTGCCAGCAGCCCAAGTCCCGGGACAGCTGGCGGCCAAGAGACCCAGTACTTC. Translation: CASSPSPGTAGGQETQYF.

V and J are TRBV5-1 and TRBJ2-3; D gene ambiguous. The CDR3 contains 15 residues. V gave up 2 bases and J gave up 3 bases, with 13 bases separating them. The germline V gene has CDR1 SGHRS and CDR2 YFSETQ. The DNA for the CDR3 is TGCGCCAGCAGCTTTTATACCTCCGGGACAGATACGCAGTATTTT. It specifies CASSFYTSGTDTQYF.

V is TRBV14 and J is TRBJ1-1, with D possibly TRBD1 on 5 matching bases. The CDR3 has 15 amino acids. Trimming removed 2 bases at V and 1 base at J, with 11 bases between. The germline CDR1 and CDR2 sequences are SGHDN and FVKESK. CDR3 protein: CASSQFRGGNTEAFF. In DNA, the CDR3 is TGTGCCAGCAGCCAATTTAGGGGAGGGAACACTGAAGCTTTCTTT.

This rearrangement joins TRBV29-1 to TRBJ2-4; D might be TRBD1 (6 bases). The CDR3 loop spans 13 amino acids. V shed 4 bases and J shed 6 bases, with 13 bases lying between them. Germline assignment: CDR1 SQVTM and CDR2 ANQGSEA. CDR3 DNA sequence: TGCAGCGTTGCAGGGGCTGGGGGAAACATTCAGTACTTC. Translation: CSVAGAGGNIQYF. The full variable domain, its missing parts supplied by reference TRBV29-1 and TRBJ2-4, is SAVISQKPSRDICQRGTSLTIQCQVDSQVTMMFWYRQQPGQSLTLIATANQGSEATYESGFVIDKFPISRPNLTFSTLTVSNMSPEDSSIYLCSVAGAGGNIQYFGAGTRLSVL.

A few counts support this clonotype. The genes are TRBV20-1 and TRBJ1-4, with TRBD1 matching over 9 bases. Trimming at V came to 6 bases and at J to 4 bases, leaving 6 bases not matched to a gene. The CDR3 has 14 amino acids. Per the germline V gene, CDR1 is DFQATT and CDR2 is SNEGSKA (reference sequence). The CDR3 region has the DNA TGCAGTGCCATTTTGGGACAGGGTAATGAAAAACTGTTTTTT. It encodes CSAILGQGNEKLFF.

Concerning this clonotype itself: No conserved phenylalanine or tryptophan ends this CDR3, so it is likely a read error. The rearrangement links TRBV12-3 or TRBV12-4 to TRBJ2-7; 15 bases fit TRBD2. The CDR3 extends over 16 amino acids. V was pared by 6 bases and J by 4 bases, with 7 bases of the junction left unmatched. The CDR3 protein is CASREGLAGGSYEQYS. DNA for the CDR3: TGTGCCAGCAGAGAGGGACTAGCGGGAGGCTCATACGAGCAGTACTCC.

This clonotype was detected only a few times. The chain employs TRBV11-2 and TRBJ2-3, with 7 bases matching TRBD1. Germline trimming cut 5 bases from V and 2 bases from J; bases unmatched to any gene: 7. The germline V gene has CDR1 SGHAT and CDR2 FQNNGV. This CDR3 contains 15 residues. This CDR3 is CASSIGTAITDTQYF. The CDR3 coding sequence is TGTGCCAGCAGCATAGGGACAGCTATCACAGATACGCAGTATTTT.

CDR3 coding DNA: TGCAGTGTCGAAGCGGAAAGAGCCAAAAACATTCAGTACTTC. It is translated as CSVEAERAKNIQYF. The chain employs TRBV20-1 and TRBJ2-4, with D maybe TRBD2 (5 bases). V shed 7 bases and J shed 0 bases, with 13 bases lying between them. The germline gives CDR1 DFQATT, CDR2 SNEGSKA (reference sequence). The CDR3 consists of 14 residues.

This clonotype was seen only a few times. The chain recombines TRBV20-1 with TRBJ2-7, with D maybe TRBD1 (8 bases). CDR1 is DFQATT and CDR2 is SNEGSKA in the germline V gene (reference sequence). This CDR3 region has 15 residues. V lost 5 bases and J 3 bases, leaving 20 bases between the germline ends. In nucleotides, the CDR3 is TGCAGTGCTTTGATTTTACAGGGGGGGTACTACGAGCAGTACTTC. This translates into CSALILQGGYYEQYF.

The chain has TRBV24-1 and TRBJ2-5; D assignment may be TRBD1 or TRBD2 (5 bases each). CDR1 is KGHDR and CDR2 is SFDVKD in the germline V gene. Trimming removed 0 bases from V and 5 bases from J, with 15 bases in between. The CDR3 spans 16 residues. DNA of the CDR3: TGTGCCACCAGTGATTTGCTCGACAGCCGCGGGGAGACCCAGTACTTC. Protein: CATSDLLDSRGETQYF.

The V and J genes are TRBV4-3 and TRBJ2-3, with D hard to call. The CDR3 is made up of 15 amino acids. V was cut by 2 bases and J by 0 bases, with 9 bases left in between. CDR1 and CDR2 (germline): LGHNA, YSLEER. In DNA form, the CDR3 reads TGCGCCAGCAGCCAATCCGAGTGGAGCACAGATACGCAGTATTTT. Its protein product is CASSQSEWSTDTQYF.

The table lists this clonotype with a few counts. This chain links TRBV27 with TRBJ2-2; possibly TRBD1 for D (6 bases). The CDR3 sequence is 13 residues long. V lost 4 bases, J lost 7 bases, and 10 bases lay in between. CDR1 is MNHEY, CDR2 SMNVEV, per germline (reference sequence). The CDR3 bases are TGTGCCAGCAGTTCTTACAGGGACGGGGAGCTGTTTTTT. As protein: CASSSYRDGELFF.

This clonotype showed up just a few times. The CDR3 here is CASSLEGGSAYNEQFF. The CDR3 DNA sequence: TGTGCCAGCAGCTTAGAAGGGGGCAGTGCCTACAATGAGCAGTTCTTC. V and J are TRBV7-9 and TRBJ2-1, with 7 bases that match TRBD1. CDR1 is SEHNR, CDR2 FQNEAQ, per germline (reference sequence). The CDR3 is 16 residues long. V trimming: 1 base; J trimming: 2 bases; junction bases outside the gene matches: 5.

This clonotype was recorded a few times. The chain has TRBV7-9 and TRBJ2-1; TRBD1 matches 8 bases. Losses at the gene ends were 5 bases for V and 5 bases for J; bases not matched to a gene: 11. Germline lookup yields CDR1 SEHNR and CDR2 FQNEAQ (reference sequence). CDR3 length: 16 amino acids. The CDR3 is CASSKDMTGANNEQFF. The CDR3, as DNA: TGTGCCAGCAGCAAAGATATGACAGGGGCCAACAATGAGCAGTTCTTC.

This clonotype was seen more than once but under ten times. The chain is built from TRBV5-1 and TRBJ2-1; maybe TRBD2 (5 bases). Trimming stripped 0 bases from V and 8 bases from J, with 9 bases between. Looked up from germline, CDR1 is SGHRS and CDR2 is YFSETQ. This CDR3 is 13 amino acids long. For the CDR3, the DNA is TGCGCCAGCAGCTTGGGAGGGAGCGATGAGCAGTTCTTC. It encodes CASSLGGSDEQFF.

The rearrangement links TRBV11-2 to TRBJ2-7, with 9 bases that match TRBD1. The length of the CDR3 is 15 residues. Trimming took 2 bases from V and 2 from J; bases not matched to a gene: 4. The germline gives CDR1 SGHAT, CDR2 FQNNGV. CDR3 sequence: CASSLSDRGPYEQYF. The CDR3 DNA sequence: TGTGCCAGCAGCTTATCGGACAGGGGACCCTACGAGCAGTACTTC.

This clonotype was seen a few times. The gene calls are TRBV20-1 and TRBJ2-1; a weak D match, TRBD1 (6 bases). This CDR3 has 14 amino acids. Trimming pared 0 bases from V and 3 bases from J, leaving 9 bases between. The germline CDR1 and CDR2 sequences are DFQATT and SNEGSKA (reference sequence). CDR3 loop: CSARDGDNYNEQFF. CDR3 nucleotide sequence: TGCAGTGCTAGAGACGGGGACAACTACAATGAGCAGTTCTTC.

The V and J genes are TRBV5-1 and TRBJ2-5; TRBD2 is a possible D gene (5 bases). V dropped 3 bases and J dropped 8 bases, with 20 bases sitting between them. The CDR3 consists of 15 residues. Germline V gives CDR1 SGHRS, CDR2 YFSETQ. CDR3 sequence (DNA): TGCGCCAGCAGCTCCAACGTGGGAGCCGGAGGTACCCAGTACTTC. Residues: CASSSNVGAGGTQYF. Complete variable domain (other parts from reference TRBV5-1 and TRBJ2-5): KAGVTQTPRYLIKTRGQQVTLSCSPISGHRSVSWYQQTPGQGLQFLFEYFSETQRNKGNFPGRFSGRQFSNSRSEMNVSTLELGDSALYLCASSSNVGAGGTQYFGPGTRLLVL.

This clonotype has ten or more counts. The V call is TRBV5-1, the J call TRBJ2-2, with D hard to call. The germline gives CDR1 SGHRS, CDR2 YFSETQ. The CDR3 has 14 amino acids. The V gene lost 1 base and the J gene lost 5 bases, with 9 bases spanning the gap. The CDR3 nucleotides are TGCGCCAGCAGCTTGTCTCTGGATACCGGGGAGCTGTTTTTT. Its translation: CASSLSLDTGELFF.

The V gene is TRBV5-1, the J gene TRBJ2-3; TRBD1 aligns across 7 bases. Germline V CDR1 and CDR2: SGHRS, YFSETQ. The CDR3 loop spans 14 amino acids. With 5 bases clipped from V and 10 bases from J, the junction kept 13 bases outside the gene matches. In DNA, the CDR3 is TGCGCCAGCAGGCCTTCGGGACAGCATCTGCCGCAGTATTTT. Its translation: CASRPSGQHLPQYF.

At least ten counts were recorded for this clonotype. The chain couples TRBV20-1 to TRBJ2-7; 10 bases agree with TRBD2. V dropped 3 bases and J dropped 2; count of bases not matched to a gene: 4. The CDR3 is 14 residues long. Germline values: CDR1 DFQATT, CDR2 SNEGSKA (reference sequence). The CDR3 bases are TGCAGTGCTAGGGGGACTAGCGTGGCCTACGAGCAGTACTTC. Residues: CSARGTSVAYEQYF.

This clonotype showed up just a few times. The gene calls are TRBV30 and TRBJ2-5; TRBD2 agrees at 7 bases. Germline CDR1 reads GTSNPN; CDR2 reads SVGIG (reference sequence). The CDR3 runs to 13 residues. The junction had 3 bases not matched to a gene; V was cut back by 5 bases and J by 0 bases. CDR3 sequence (DNA): TGTGCCTGGGCCGGGGGGTACCAAGAGACCCAGTACTTC. It translates to CAWAGGYQETQYF. Complete variable domain (other parts from reference TRBV30 and TRBJ2-5): SQTIHQWPATLVQPVGSPLSLECTVEGTSNPNLYWYRQAAGRGLQLLFYSVGIGQISSEVPQNLSASRPQDRQFILSSKKLLLSDSGFYLCAWAGGYQETQYFGPGTRLLVL.